Shown below are 8 T cell receptor beta chains from a single sample sequenced in a study of CD8+ T cells in alopecia areata. It was cDNA, reverse transcribed from extracted RNA, that served as the sequencing template. Only in-frame clones appear in the TCRdb table, and some are missing; sequencing was by immunoSEQ multiplex PCR. Of about 190,000 clones listed, over 50% were seen once; the top ten hold 14% to 15%. Specimen: CD4+ T cells sorted from blood, collected at week 0. These receptors were obtained from a human donor with alopecia areata.

The chain is built from TRBV7-3 and TRBJ1-1; D is unclear. V shed 2 bases and J shed 8 bases, with 12 bases lying between them. This CDR3 is built from 13 residues. Germline values: CDR1 SGHTA, CDR2 FQGTGA. Written as DNA, the CDR3 is TGTGCCAGCAGCTTAGGGTATGGGGTCGAAGCTTTCTTT. This codes for CASSLGYGVEAFF.

V is TRBV27 and J is TRBJ2-7; 7 bases are shared with TRBD2. The length of the CDR3 is 15 residues. Germline V gene lookup returns CDR1 MNHEY and CDR2 SMNVEV (reference sequence). Losses at the gene ends were 4 bases for V and 8 bases for J; bases not matched to a gene: 14. CDR3 amino acids: CASSSSRGEGFKQYF. CDR3 sequence (DNA): TGTGCCAGCAGTTCATCAAGAGGGGAGGGGTTTAAGCAGTACTTC.

The CDR3 here is CASSLGRRGTEAFF. The CDR3 coding sequence is TGTGCCAGCAGTTTGGGACGAAGGGGGACTGAAGCTTTCTTT. The chain joins TRBV27 to TRBJ1-1, with a weak D call TRBD1 (6 bases). This CDR3 is built from 14 residues. The germline V and J ends were trimmed by 3 bases and 5 bases, with 13 bases remaining between them. The V gene's germline CDR1 is MNHEY and CDR2 SMNVEV (reference sequence).

The table lists this clone with a few counts. The J gene is TRBJ1-4, the V gene TRBV6-6, with D possibly TRBD1 on 6 matching bases. The CDR3 has 16 residues. Germline V lookup: CDR1 MNHNY, CDR2 SVGAGI (reference sequence). V was pared by 4 bases and J by 4 bases, with 16 bases between. In nucleotides, the CDR3 is TGTGCCAGCAGTTCCGTGACAGGACAGTTTAATGAAAAACTGTTTTTT. Its protein product is CASSSVTGQFNEKLFF.

The CDR3 loop is CASSVVGASDTQYF. CDR3 in DNA: TGTGCCAGCAGCGTAGTAGGCGCTTCAGATACGCAGTATTTT. The V gene is TRBV9, the J gene TRBJ2-3; no clear D gene. V lost 0 bases and J lost 4, with 9 bases in between. Germline V gives CDR1 SGDLS, CDR2 YYNGEE. The CDR3 spans 14 residues.

The V and J genes are TRBV30 and TRBJ2-2; 11 bases line up with TRBD2. The CDR3 loop spans 17 amino acids. V was clipped by 6 bases and J by 1 base; unmatched bases: 10. Germline lookup yields CDR1 GTSNPN and CDR2 SVGIG (reference sequence). The CDR3 protein is CACSGTSGSMNTGELFF. The CDR3 DNA reads TGTGCCTGTTCCGGGACTAGCGGATCTATGAACACCGGGGAGCTGTTTTTT.

The chain has TRBV2 and TRBJ1-2; 7 nucleotides match TRBD1. This CDR3 contains 14 residues. The J segment lost 6 bases and the V segment lost 4 bases, leaving 8 bases of the junction unmatched. The germline V gene has CDR1 SNHLY and CDR2 FYNNEI. CDR3 region: CASSAGTAEDGYTF. DNA of the CDR3: TGTGCCAGCAGTGCAGGGACAGCTGAGGATGGCTACACCTTC.

This clone was observed a single time. The chain couples TRBV7-9 to TRBJ2-1; 11 bases are a match to TRBD1. Trimming removed 2 bases from V and 5 bases from J; junction bases left unmatched: 2. The CDR3 is 15 residues long. CDR1 is SEHNR and CDR2 is FQNEAQ in the germline V gene (reference sequence). The CDR3: CASSLRDRGNNEQFF. The CDR3 DNA sequence: TGTGCCAGCAGCTTACGGGACAGGGGGAACAATGAGCAGTTCTTC.